This entry concerns a single TCR beta chain. Its antigen is as yet unknown. This CDR3 spans 12 amino acids. Germline assignment: CDR1 LNHNV and CDR2 YYDKDF (reference sequence). The V and J ends lost 5 bases and 3 bases respectively, with 8 bases between them. CD45RO/CCR7/CD25/CD127/CD95/CD27 separated CD4+ naive, central memory, regulatory and stem cell-like memory cells by sorting. Each sorted population was over 98% pure. The sample comes from a study of beta chain features in type 1 diabetes. The sequenced template was cDNA made from the entire isolated RNA. Profiling relied on immunoSEQ multiplex PCR, and the TCRdb table lists in-frame clones only, not all of them. The sample yields about 45,000 clones, 66% seen once. Study results and caveats: Significant though moderate, a shortening of TCRB CDR3s appeared in all four CD4+ subsets of Type 1 diabetes patients.

The chain carries TRBV15 and TRBJ2-7, with D uncertain. This clonotype was obtained from a woman younger than 35 with type 1 diabetes. Sequencing was done on a sample of Tregs from blood. The CDR3 reads CATSGGFYEQYF. CDR3 DNA sequence: TGTGCCACCAGCGGCGGTTTCTACGAGCAGTACTTC.